Given below is one T cell receptor beta chain in context. The data originate from a study of blood T cell repertoires in COVID-19. The CDR3 totals 15 residues. CDR1 is GTSNPN, CDR2 SVGIG, per germline (reference sequence). V lost 4 bases and J lost 0, with 13 bases in between. The authors' processing: Counts of nucleated cells, estimated from reference gene primer amplification, were obtained. Repertoires were generated with immunoSEQ multiplex PCR, while TCRdb's copy carries only in-frame clones and drops some. V and J calls and clone size are as listed in that table; D and trimming were resolved from the DNA. The sample lists 73,000 or so clones; roughly 83% were seen once.

The V call is TRBV30, the J call TRBJ1-3, with D possibly matching TRBD1 (5 bases). Sequencing was done on a sample of peripheral blood. The receptor was derived from a woman aged 55 to 70 with acute or convalescent COVID-19. CDR3 sequence (DNA): TGTGCCTGGAACAAGGGGCGGCTCTCTGGAAACACCATATATTTT. This gives the protein CAWNKGRLSGNTIYF.